Each of the 17 T cell receptor beta chains below was sequenced from the same sample in a study of cytomegalovirus exposure and HLA in healthy donors. Vbeta (60) and Jbeta (13) primers were used in the PCR. Using immunoSEQ multiplex PCR, the repertoire was profiled, and TCRdb retains in-frame clones only, with some absent. The sample carries some 170,000 clones, about 9.4% recorded once. Sequencing was performed on PBMCs. The source is a woman in her 30s in good health and CMV-seropositive.

In its sample, this clone was seen a few times. The rearrangement uses TRBV5-1 and TRBJ1-2, with 8 bases identical to TRBD1. The ends lost 6 bases at V and 8 bases at J; junction bases unmatched: 9. The V gene's germline CDR1 is SGHRS and CDR2 YFSETQ. This CDR3 comprises 13 residues. In nucleotides, the CDR3 is TGCGCCAGCAACCAAGGACAGGGAGACGGCTACACCTTC. Translation: CASNQGQGDGYTF.

In its sample, this clone was seen a few times. This chain links TRBV14 with TRBJ2-1, with 9 bases lining up with TRBD2. With V trimmed by 4 bases and J by 5 bases, 6 bases remained unmatched. The CDR3 is made up of 15 amino acids. In germline, CDR1 is SGHDN, CDR2 FVKESK. Here the CDR3 DNA reads TGTGCCAGCAGCCTTCTAGCGGGACAAAACAATGAGCAGTTCTTC. Protein sequence: CASSLLAGQNNEQFF.

V gene TRBV7-9 combines with J gene TRBJ1-1; TRBD1 is a possible D gene (6 bases). V lost 0 bases and J 1 base, leaving 12 bases between the germline ends. Germline CDR1 and CDR2: SEHNR and FQNEAQ (reference sequence). This CDR3 is 16 amino acids long. DNA of the CDR3: TGTGCCAGCAGCTTAGCGCAGACAGGCCGGAACACTGAAGCTTTCTTT. It is translated as CASSLAQTGRNTEAFF.

The V call is TRBV6-1, the J call TRBJ1-2, with TRBD1 matching over 10 bases. The CDR3 extends over 14 amino acids. Germline V gene data show CDR1 as MNHNS and CDR2 as SASEGT. Trimming at V came to 8 bases and at J to 8 bases, leaving 11 bases not matched to a gene. In DNA, the CDR3 is TGTGCCAGCCAAGACAGGGGGCGCTCCGTGGGCTACACCTTC. Its translation is CASQDRGRSVGYTF.

This clone was detected a few times. This rearrangement joins TRBV6-5 to TRBJ2-2; maybe TRBD2 (6 bases). This CDR3 contains 13 residues. Germline V gene data show CDR1 as MNHEY and CDR2 as SVGAGI. V lost 7 bases and J 0 bases, leaving 6 bases between the germline ends. CDR3: CASIAANTGELFF. The CDR3 nucleotides read TGTGCCAGCATAGCGGCGAACACCGGGGAGCTGTTTTTT.

The chain couples TRBV7-7 to TRBJ2-1, with 7 bases aligning to TRBD2. J gave up 5 bases and V 5 bases, and 9 bases lay outside the gene matches. The V gene's germline CDR1 is SSHAT and CDR2 FNYEAQ (reference sequence). The CDR3 has 15 residues. The CDR3 region is CASSPGASGNNEQFF. The CDR3, as DNA: TGTGCCAGCAGCCCCGGGGCTAGCGGCAACAATGAGCAGTTCTTC.

The chain combines TRBV9 with TRBJ2-7; 10 bases match TRBD2. From germline, CDR1 is SGDLS and CDR2 YYNGEE. Trimming cost V 0 bases and J 7 bases; bases outside gene matches: 7. The CDR3 loop spans 15 amino acids. The CDR3 sequence is CASSVALAGRGEQYF. The CDR3 coding sequence is TGTGCCAGCAGCGTAGCACTAGCGGGGAGAGGGGAGCAGTACTTC. Full variable domain (outside the CDR3, taken from reference TRBV9 and TRBJ2-7): DSGVTQTPKHLITATGQRVTLRCSPRSGDLSVYWYQQSLDQGLQFLIQYYNGEERAKGNILERFSAQQFPDLHSELNLSSLELGDSALYFCASSVALAGRGEQYFGPGTRLTVT.

This clone has a handful of counts. This rearrangement joins TRBV27 to TRBJ2-3; D may be TRBD2 (5 bases). CDR3 length: 15 amino acids. Trimming left V 5 bases short and J 1 base short, with 13 bases between. Germline-derived CDR1 and CDR2 are MNHEY and SMNVEV (reference sequence). CDR3 region: CASSPSFGGTDTQYF. CDR3 DNA: TGTGCCAGCAGTCCCTCTTTCGGGGGCACAGATACGCAGTATTTT.

The chain uses TRBV5-6 and TRBJ1-3, with D possibly TRBD1 on 5 matching bases. V was cut by 1 base and J by 3 bases, with 11 bases left in between. Germline lookup yields CDR1 SGHDT and CDR2 YYEEEE. The CDR3 contains 15 residues. The CDR3 loop reads CASSLRQRLGNTIYF. CDR3 DNA: TGTGCCAGCAGCTTGAGACAGAGACTTGGAAACACCATATATTTT.

Note on this clone: At one boundary the junction diverges from the germline segment, which might be a read error. The rearrangement uses TRBV5-5 and TRBJ1-2, with D tentatively TRBD1 (5 bases). Looked up from germline, CDR1 is SGHKS and CDR2 is YYEKEE (reference sequence). CDR3 length equals 16 residues. The CDR3 loop reads CASSPRVPPTNYGYTF. The CDR3 bases are TGTGCCAGCAGCCCCAGGGTCCCTCCTACTAACTATGGATACACCTTC.

The rearrangement uses TRBV20-1 and TRBJ2-7, with D uncertain. Trimming left V 0 bases short and J 3 bases short, with 3 bases between. Germline V gene sequence: CDR1 DFQATT, CDR2 SNEGSKA (reference sequence). The length of the CDR3 is 11 residues. Here the CDR3 reads CSARDYYEQYF. The CDR3 DNA reads TGCAGTGCTAGAGATTACTACGAGCAGTACTTC.

The chain links TRBV2 to TRBJ2-3, with a tentative D call TRBD2 (7 bases). The CDR3 runs 15 residues. Germline assignment: CDR1 SNHLY and CDR2 FYNNEI. V gave up 7 bases and J gave up 5 bases, with 19 bases separating them. The CDR3 DNA reads TGTGCCAGCAACGGGGGCGGGAGTGATGGAGATACGCAGTATTTT. Its translation is CASNGGGSDGDTQYF.

This clone came up a few times. The rearrangement uses TRBV30 and TRBJ2-6; tentatively, D is TRBD2 (5 bases). V was pared by 6 bases and J by 1 base, with 10 bases between. The germline V gene has CDR1 GTSNPN and CDR2 SVGIG (reference sequence). The CDR3 extends over 14 amino acids. The CDR3 is CACWGVSGANVLTF. The CDR3 nucleotides read TGTGCCTGCTGGGGAGTATCTGGGGCCAACGTCCTGACTTTC.

This clone was seen only a few times. This sequence joins TRBV4-1 and TRBJ2-7, with TRBD1 as a possible D gene (6 bases). V was pared by 6 bases and J by 0 bases, with 18 bases between. Germline values: CDR1 MGHRA, CDR2 YSYEKL. The CDR3 loop spans 16 amino acids. The CDR3 nucleotides are TGCGCCAGCAGTTTCATCGGACAGTCGCGCTCCTACGAGCAGTACTTC. Its translation: CASSFIGQSRSYEQYF.

The genes are TRBV11-2 and TRBJ2-7, with 7 bases lining up with TRBD2. V gave up 1 base and J gave up 4 bases; unmatched junction bases: 7. Germline V gene sequence: CDR1 SGHAT, CDR2 FQNNGV. This CDR3 spans 15 amino acids. The CDR3 DNA reads TGTGCCAGCAGCTTAGTGGGCGGGAGTGGGTACGAGCAGTACTTC. It translates to CASSLVGGSGYEQYF.

This chain uses TRBV6-4 with TRBJ1-1, with D uncertain. The CDR3 runs to 15 residues. V shed 3 bases and J shed 1 base, with 12 bases lying between them. Germline CDR1 MRHNA, CDR2 SNTAGT. The CDR3 is CASSERGLENTEAFF. Here the CDR3 DNA reads TGTGCCAGCAGTGAGCGTGGGCTGGAGAACACTGAAGCTTTCTTT.

This clone has more than one count but fewer than ten. CDR3 region: CASSALAGVSDTQYF. In DNA, the CDR3 is TGTGCCAGCAGCGCCCTAGCGGGAGTGTCAGATACGCAGTATTTT. This rearrangement joins TRBV7-7 to TRBJ2-3; 10 bases are a match to TRBD2. After removal of 5 bases from V and 4 bases from J, the junction contained 6 bases not matched to a gene. The CDR3 is 15 amino acids. The germline V gene encodes CDR1 SSHAT and CDR2 FNYEAQ (reference sequence).